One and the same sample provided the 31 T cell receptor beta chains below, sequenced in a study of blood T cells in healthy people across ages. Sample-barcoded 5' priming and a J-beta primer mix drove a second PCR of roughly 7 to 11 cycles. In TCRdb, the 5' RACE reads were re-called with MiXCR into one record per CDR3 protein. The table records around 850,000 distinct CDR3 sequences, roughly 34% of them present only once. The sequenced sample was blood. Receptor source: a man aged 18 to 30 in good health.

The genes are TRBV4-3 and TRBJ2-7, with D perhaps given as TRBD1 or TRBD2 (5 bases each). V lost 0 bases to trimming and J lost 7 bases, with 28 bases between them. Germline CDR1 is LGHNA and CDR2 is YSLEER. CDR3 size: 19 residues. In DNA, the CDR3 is TGCGCCAGCAGCCAAGATCCCCAAGGGACCCTGAGCTCCTACAATGAGCAGTACTTC. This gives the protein CASSQDPQGTLSSYNEQYF.

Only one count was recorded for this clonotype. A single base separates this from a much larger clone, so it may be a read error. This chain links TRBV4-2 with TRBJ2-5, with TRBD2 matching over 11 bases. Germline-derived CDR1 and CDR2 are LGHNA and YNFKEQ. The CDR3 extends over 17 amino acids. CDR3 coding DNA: TGTGCCAGCAGCCAGGGACTAGCGGATCTGTACCAAGAGACCCGGTACTTC. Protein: CASSQGLADLYQETRYF.

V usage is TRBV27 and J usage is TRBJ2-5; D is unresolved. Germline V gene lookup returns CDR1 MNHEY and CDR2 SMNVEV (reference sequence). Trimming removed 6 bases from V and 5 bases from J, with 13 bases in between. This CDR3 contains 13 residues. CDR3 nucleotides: TGTGCCAGCAGAGTCCAGAATCAGGAGACCCAGTACTTC. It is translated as CASRVQNQETQYF.

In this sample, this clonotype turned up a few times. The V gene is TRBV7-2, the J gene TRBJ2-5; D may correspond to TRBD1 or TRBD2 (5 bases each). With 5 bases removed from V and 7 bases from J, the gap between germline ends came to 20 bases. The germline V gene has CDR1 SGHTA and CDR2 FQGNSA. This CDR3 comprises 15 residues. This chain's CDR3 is CASSEDSPVRGTQYF. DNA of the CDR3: TGTGCCAGCAGCGAAGACAGTCCCGTGAGGGGGACCCAGTACTTC.

CDR3 sequence (DNA): TGTGCCAGCACTGCTAGCGGGGGGGCCAAGGAGCAGTTCTTC. Translating it yields CASTASGGAKEQFF. This sequence joins TRBV6-5 and TRBJ2-1; 12 positions match TRBD2. This CDR3 comprises 14 residues. Trimming at V came to 7 bases and at J to 10 bases, leaving 8 bases not matched to a gene. Looked up from germline, CDR1 is MNHEY and CDR2 is SVGAGI.

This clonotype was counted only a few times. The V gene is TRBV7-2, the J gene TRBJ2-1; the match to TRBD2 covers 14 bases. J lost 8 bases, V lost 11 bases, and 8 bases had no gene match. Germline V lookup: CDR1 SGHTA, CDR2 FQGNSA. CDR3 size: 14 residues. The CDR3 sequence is CAGTSGGPYDEQFF. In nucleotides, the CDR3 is TGTGCCGGGACTAGCGGGGGACCTTACGATGAGCAGTTCTTC. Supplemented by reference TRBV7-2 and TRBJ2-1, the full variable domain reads GAGVSQSPSNKVTEKGKDVELRCDPISGHTALYWYRQSLGQGLEFLIYFQGNSAPDKSGLPSDRFSAERTGGSVSTLTIQRTQQEDSAVYLCAGTSGGPYDEQFFGPGTRLTVL.

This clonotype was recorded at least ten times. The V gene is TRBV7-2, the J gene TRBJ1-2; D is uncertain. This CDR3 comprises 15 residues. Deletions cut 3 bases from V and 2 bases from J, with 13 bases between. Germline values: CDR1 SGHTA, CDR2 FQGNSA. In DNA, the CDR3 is TGTGCCAGCAGCTTTCGGACGCCACGAAACTATGGCTACACCTTC. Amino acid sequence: CASSFRTPRNYGYTF.

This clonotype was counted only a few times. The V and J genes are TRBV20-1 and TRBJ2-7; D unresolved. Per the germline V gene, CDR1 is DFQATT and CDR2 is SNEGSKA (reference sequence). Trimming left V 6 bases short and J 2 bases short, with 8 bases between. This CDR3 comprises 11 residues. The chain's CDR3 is CSAEWAYEQYF. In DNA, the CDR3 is TGCAGTGCCGAATGGGCCTACGAGCAGTACTTC.

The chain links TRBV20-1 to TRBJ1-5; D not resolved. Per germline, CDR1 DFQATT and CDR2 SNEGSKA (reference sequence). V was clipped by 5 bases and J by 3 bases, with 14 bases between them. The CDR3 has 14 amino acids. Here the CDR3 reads CSAQRREHNQPQHF. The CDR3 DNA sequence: TGCAGTGCTCAAAGGCGGGAGCACAATCAGCCCCAGCATTTT.

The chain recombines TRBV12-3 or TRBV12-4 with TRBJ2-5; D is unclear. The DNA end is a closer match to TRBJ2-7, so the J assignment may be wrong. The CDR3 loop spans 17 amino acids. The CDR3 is CASSLVPQRSLWHEQYF. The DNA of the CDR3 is TGTGCCAGCAGTTTAGTCCCCCAAAGATCTTTGTGGCACGAGCAGTACTTC.

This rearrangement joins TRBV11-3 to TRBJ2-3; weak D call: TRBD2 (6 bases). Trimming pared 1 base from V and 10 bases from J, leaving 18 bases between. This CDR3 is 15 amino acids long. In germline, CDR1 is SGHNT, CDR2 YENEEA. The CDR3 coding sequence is TGTGCCAGCAGCTTAGGTCCCCCGGACTACAATGCGCAGTATTTT. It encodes CASSLGPPDYNAQYF. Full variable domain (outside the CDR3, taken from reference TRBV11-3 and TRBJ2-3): EAGVVQSPRYKIIEKKQPVAFWCNPISGHNTLYWYLQNLGQGPELLIRYENEEAVDDSQLPKDRFSAERLKGVDSTLKIQPAELGDSAVYLCASSLGPPDYNAQYFGPGTRLTVL.

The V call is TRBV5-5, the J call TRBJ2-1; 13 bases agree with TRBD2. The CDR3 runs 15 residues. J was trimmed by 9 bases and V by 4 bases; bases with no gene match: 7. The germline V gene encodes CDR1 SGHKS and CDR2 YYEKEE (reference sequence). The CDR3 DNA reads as TGTGCCAGCAGCAAACTAGCGGGGGGGCAAAGTGAGCAGTTCTTC. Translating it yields CASSKLAGGQSEQFF.

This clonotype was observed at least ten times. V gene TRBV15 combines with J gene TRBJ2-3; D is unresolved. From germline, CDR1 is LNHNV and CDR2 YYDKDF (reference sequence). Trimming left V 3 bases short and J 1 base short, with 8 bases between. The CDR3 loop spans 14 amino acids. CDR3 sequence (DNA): TGTGCCACCAGCAGGGAGTCTCGCACAGATACGCAGTATTTT. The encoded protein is CATSRESRTDTQYF.

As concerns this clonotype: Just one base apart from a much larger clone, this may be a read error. The CDR3 coding sequence is TGTGCCAGCAGTGTCCGAGGTTCGGGATATGGCTACACCTTC. Its protein product is CASSVRGSGYGYTF. The gene calls are TRBV27 and TRBJ1-2, with no clear D. V lost 5 bases, J lost 5 bases, and 15 bases lay in between. The CDR3 is 14 amino acids. Germline-derived CDR1 and CDR2 are MNHEY and SMNVEV (reference sequence).

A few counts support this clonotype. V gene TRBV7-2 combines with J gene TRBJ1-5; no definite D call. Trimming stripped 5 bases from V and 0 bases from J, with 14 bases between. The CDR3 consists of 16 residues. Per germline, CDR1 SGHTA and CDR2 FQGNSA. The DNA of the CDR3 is TGTGCCAGCAGCCTCCAGTCGGGTTATAGCAATCAGCCCCAGCATTTT. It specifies CASSLQSGYSNQPQHF.

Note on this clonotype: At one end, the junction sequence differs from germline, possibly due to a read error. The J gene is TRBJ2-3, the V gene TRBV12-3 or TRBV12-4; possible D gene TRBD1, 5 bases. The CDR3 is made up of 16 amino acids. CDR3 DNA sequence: TGTGCCAGCAGTTTAGCGCCCACAGGTGAAGCAGATGCGCAGTATTTT. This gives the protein CASSLAPTGEADAQYF.

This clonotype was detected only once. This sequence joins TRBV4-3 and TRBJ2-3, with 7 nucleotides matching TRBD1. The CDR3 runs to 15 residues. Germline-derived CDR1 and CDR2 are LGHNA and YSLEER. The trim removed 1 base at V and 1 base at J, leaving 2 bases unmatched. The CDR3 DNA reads TGCGCCAGCAGCCAAGCTCAGGGGGGCACAGATACGCAGTATTTT. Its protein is CASSQAQGGTDTQYF.

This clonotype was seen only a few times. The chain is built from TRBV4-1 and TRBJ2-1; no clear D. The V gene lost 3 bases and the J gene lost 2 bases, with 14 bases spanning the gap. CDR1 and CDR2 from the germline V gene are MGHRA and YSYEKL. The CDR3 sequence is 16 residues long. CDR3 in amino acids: CASSHDGPPTYNEQFF. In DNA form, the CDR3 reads TGCGCCAGCAGCCATGATGGGCCACCTACCTACAATGAGCAGTTCTTC.

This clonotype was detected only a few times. CDR3 in amino acids: CASSYTRAYEQYF. CDR3 nucleotide sequence: TGTGCCAGCAGTTACACTAGGGCCTACGAGCAGTACTTC. This chain links TRBV6-2 or TRBV6-3 with TRBJ2-5; perhaps TRBD2 as D (5 bases). Gene TRBJ2-7 matches the end of the DNA better, so the J call may be wrong. The CDR3 has 13 amino acids. Germline CDR1 and CDR2: MNHEY and SVGEGT.

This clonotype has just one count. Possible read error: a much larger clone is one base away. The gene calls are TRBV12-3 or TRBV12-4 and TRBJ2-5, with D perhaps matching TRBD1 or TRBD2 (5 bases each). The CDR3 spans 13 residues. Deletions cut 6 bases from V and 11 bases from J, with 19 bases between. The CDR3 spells CASRPLGTNEQYF. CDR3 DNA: TGTGCCAGCAGACCCCTAGGGACCAATGAGCAGTACTTC.

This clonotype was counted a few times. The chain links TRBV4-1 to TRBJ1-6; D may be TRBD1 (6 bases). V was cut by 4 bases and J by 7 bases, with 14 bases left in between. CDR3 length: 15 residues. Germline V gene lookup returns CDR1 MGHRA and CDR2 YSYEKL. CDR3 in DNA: TGCGCCAGCAGCCCGCGCGGGGGGACAAATTCACCCCTCCACTTT. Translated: CASSPRGGTNSPLHF.

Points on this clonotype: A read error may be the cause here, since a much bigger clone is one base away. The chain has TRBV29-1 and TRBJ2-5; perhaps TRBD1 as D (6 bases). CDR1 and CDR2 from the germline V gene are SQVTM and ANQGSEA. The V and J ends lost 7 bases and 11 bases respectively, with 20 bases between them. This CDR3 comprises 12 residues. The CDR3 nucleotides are TGCAGCGCGGGTGAGGGGGACAATGAGCAGTACTTC. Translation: CSAGEGDNEQYF.

CDR3 sequence (DNA): TGTGCCAGCAGCTTAGCGCGGACTGGAAAAGAGACCCAGTACTTC. Protein product: CASSLARTGKETQYF. This chain links TRBV7-2 with TRBJ2-7; TRBD2 is a possible D gene (5 bases). The better agreement between TRBJ2-5 and the DNA end casts doubt on the J call. CDR1 and CDR2 from the germline V gene are SGHTA and FQGNSA. The CDR3 runs 15 residues.

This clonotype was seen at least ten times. CDR3 sequence: CASRAGAAYEETQYF. The CDR3 DNA follows: TGTGCCAGCAGAGCTGGCGCGGCGTACGAAGAGACCCAGTACTTC. The chain combines TRBV2 with TRBJ2-5; D remains unclear. This CDR3 is built from 15 residues. CDR1 is SNHLY, CDR2 FYNNEI, per germline. Trimming took off 6 bases at V and 3 bases at J, with 17 bases between the two ends.

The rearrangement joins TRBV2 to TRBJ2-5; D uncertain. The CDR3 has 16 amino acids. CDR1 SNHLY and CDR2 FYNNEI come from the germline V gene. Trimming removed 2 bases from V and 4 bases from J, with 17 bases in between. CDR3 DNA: TGTGCCAGCAGTGAACCCCCTCGAGCTGCTGGAGAGACCCAGTACTTC. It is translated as CASSEPPRAAGETQYF.

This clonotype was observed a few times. Written as DNA, the CDR3 is TGTGCCAGCAGTCGCGGGGGGGTGGGCTATGAGCAGTTCTTC. It translates to CASSRGGVGYEQFF. The chain carries TRBV7-3 and TRBJ2-1, with TRBD2 identical over 9 bases. The CDR3 runs 14 residues. Germline CDR1 SGHTA, CDR2 FQGTGA. The V gene end was trimmed by 6 bases and the J gene end by 8 bases; junction bases not matched to a gene: 8.

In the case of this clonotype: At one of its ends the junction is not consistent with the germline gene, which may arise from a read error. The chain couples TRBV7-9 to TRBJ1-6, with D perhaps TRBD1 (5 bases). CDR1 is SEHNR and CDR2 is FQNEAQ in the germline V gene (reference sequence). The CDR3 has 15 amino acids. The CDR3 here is CVSSYGSAGDSPLHF. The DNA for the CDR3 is TGTGTCAGCAGTTACGGATCGGCGGGGGATTCACCCCTCCACTTT.

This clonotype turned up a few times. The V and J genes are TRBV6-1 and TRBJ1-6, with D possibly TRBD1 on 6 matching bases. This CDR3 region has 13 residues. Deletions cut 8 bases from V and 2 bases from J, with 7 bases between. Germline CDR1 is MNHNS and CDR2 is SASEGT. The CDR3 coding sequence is TGTGCCAGCCGGACAGCCTATAATTCACCCCTCCACTTT. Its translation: CASRTAYNSPLHF.

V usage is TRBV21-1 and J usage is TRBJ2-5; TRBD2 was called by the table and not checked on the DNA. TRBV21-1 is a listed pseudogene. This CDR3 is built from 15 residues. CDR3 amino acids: CASSVGLAALGTQYF. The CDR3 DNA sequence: TGTGCCAGCAGCGTAGGACTAGCGGCTCTTGGGACCCAGTACTTC.

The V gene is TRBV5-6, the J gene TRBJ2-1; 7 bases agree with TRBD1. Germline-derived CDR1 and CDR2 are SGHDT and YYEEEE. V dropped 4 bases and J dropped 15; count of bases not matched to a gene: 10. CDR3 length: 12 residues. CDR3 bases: TGTGCCAGCAGCCCAGACAGGGAAGAGGGGTTCTTC. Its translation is CASSPDREEGFF.

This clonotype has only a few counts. CDR3 coding DNA: TGTGCCAGCAGCTTTGGGGGAGGACGGAAAGAGACCCAGTACTTC. Its translation: CASSFGGGRKETQYF. The rearrangement joins TRBV7-2 to TRBJ2-5; a weak D match, TRBD2 (6 bases). Germline CDR1 and CDR2: SGHTA and FQGNSA. V was trimmed by 3 bases and J by 3 bases, leaving 14 bases between them. This CDR3 is built from 15 residues.